The rows below give T cell receptor beta chains drawn from one sample of a study of blood T cell repertoires in COVID-19. The protocol was immunoSEQ multiplex PCR, while the TCRdb copy is restricted to in-frame clones and leaves out a portion. The sample holds roughly 190,000 clones, 84% seen once. Sequencing input: PBMCs or T cells enriched from blood (not recorded which). These receptors were taken from a woman aged 30 to 39 who had recovered from COVID-19. Each CDR3 is given with its conserved first and last residue. D genes are given only for firm matches. Clone sizes are given selectively: once, few, many, or a class where the clone is expanded.

cdr3_nt: TGTGCCAGCAGTCCGAGAACAGGGGATGTTGTCGAGTATTTT
cdr3_aa: CASSPRTGDVVEYF
clone_size: -
d_call: TRBD1
j_call: TRBJ2-3
v_call: TRBV2

cdr3_nt: TGTGCCAGCAGTACAACCGGGACATATGTCGGGGAGCTGTTTTTT
cdr3_aa: CASSTTGTYVGELFF
clone_size: -
d_call: -
j_call: TRBJ2-2
v_call: TRBV28

cdr3_nt: TGTGCCAGCAGTTTGAACAAGCGTTCACCCCTCCACTTT
cdr3_aa: CASSLNKRSPLHF
clone_size: -
d_call: -
j_call: TRBJ1-6
v_call: TRBV28

cdr3_nt: TGTGCCAGTAGTATAACGGAGTACAATGAGCAGTTCTTC
cdr3_aa: CASSITEYNEQFF
clone_size: -
d_call: -
j_call: TRBJ2-1
v_call: TRBV19

cdr3_nt: TGTGCCAGCAGCGTCAGGGGGGCGTTGGGCTACACCTTC
cdr3_aa: CASSVRGALGYTF
clone_size: few
d_call: TRBD1
j_call: TRBJ1-2
v_call: TRBV14

cdr3_nt: TGTGCCAGCAGCTTAGCAGGAACGGGGGAAAGGAGGCAAGAGACCCAGTACTTC
cdr3_aa: CASSLAGTGERRQETQYF
clone_size: once
d_call: -
j_call: TRBJ2-5
v_call: TRBV11-1

cdr3_nt: TGTGCCACCAGTGACCATGGACAGTATCAGCCCCAGCATTTT
cdr3_aa: CATSDHGQYQPQHF
clone_size: -
d_call: -
j_call: TRBJ1-5
v_call: TRBV24-1

cdr3_nt: TGTGCCAGCAGCTTAGGACTAGCGGGAGGGGTCGAGCAGTACTTC
cdr3_aa: CASSLGLAGGVEQYF
clone_size: -
d_call: TRBD2
j_call: TRBJ2-7
v_call: TRBV7-2

cdr3_nt: TGTGCCAGCAGCTCGGAAGGGGACAGGGTCCTTGGGTATCAGCCCCAGCATTTT
cdr3_aa: CASSSEGDRVLGYQPQHF
clone_size: -
d_call: TRBD1
j_call: TRBJ1-5
v_call: TRBV11-2

cdr3_nt: TGTGCCAGCAGCCCCGGACAGGGTTCCACTGAAGCTTTCTTT
cdr3_aa: CASSPGQGSTEAFF
clone_size: -
d_call: TRBD1
j_call: TRBJ1-1
v_call: TRBV7-2

cdr3_nt: TGTGCCAGCAGTTTAGCTAGCGGGTACGAGCAGTACTTC
cdr3_aa: CASSLASGYEQYF
clone_size: once
d_call: TRBD2
j_call: TRBJ2-7
v_call: TRBV28

cdr3_nt: TGTGCCAGCAGCCAAGATGAGGGACTTACCTCCTACAATGAGCAGTTCTTC
cdr3_aa: CASSQDEGLTSYNEQFF
clone_size: once
d_call: -
j_call: TRBJ2-1
v_call: TRBV4-2

cdr3_nt: TGTGCCAGCAGCCTGGGACTCCTTAGCCACAATGAGCAGTTCTTC
cdr3_aa: CASSLGLLSHNEQFF
clone_size: few
d_call: -
j_call: TRBJ2-1
v_call: TRBV9

cdr3_nt: TGTGCCAGCAGTTACTCGGGCGGGACCCCTACCTACGAGCAGTACTTC
cdr3_aa: CASSYSGGTPTYEQYF
clone_size: -
d_call: -
j_call: TRBJ2-7
v_call: TRBV6-5

cdr3_nt: TGCGCCAGCAGCTTGGCCGAGGGAAACACTGAAGCTTTCTTT
cdr3_aa: CASSLAEGNTEAFF
clone_size: -
d_call: -
j_call: TRBJ1-1
v_call: TRBV5-1

cdr3_nt: TGCAGCGTTGAAGGAACAGGGGTAGCCGGGGAGCTGTTTTTT
cdr3_aa: CSVEGTGVAGELFF
clone_size: -
d_call: TRBD1
j_call: TRBJ2-2
v_call: TRBV29-1

cdr3_nt: TGTGCCAGCTCACAAGAGGGCCTCCCCAATCAGCCCCAGCATTTT
cdr3_aa: CASSQEGLPNQPQHF
clone_size: -
d_call: -
j_call: TRBJ1-5
v_call: TRBV18

cdr3_nt: TGTGCCTGGAGGTATAGCGGGAGGACCACCTACGAGCAGTACTTC
cdr3_aa: CAWRYSGRTTYEQYF
clone_size: -
d_call: TRBD2
j_call: TRBJ2-7
v_call: TRBV30

cdr3_nt: TGCGCCAGCAGTTCCGACACCGGGGAGCTGTTTTTT
cdr3_aa: CASSSDTGELFF
clone_size: -
d_call: -
j_call: TRBJ2-2
v_call: TRBV5-1

cdr3_nt: TGTGCCAGCAGTCCCGGACTAGCGGGAGGGAATGAGCAGTTCTTC
cdr3_aa: CASSPGLAGGNEQFF
clone_size: -
d_call: TRBD2
j_call: TRBJ2-1
v_call: TRBV28

cdr3_nt: TGCGCCAGCAGCTTTGGCAGGGGGACCTATAATTCACCCCTCCACTTT
cdr3_aa: CASSFGRGTYNSPLHF
clone_size: -
d_call: TRBD1
j_call: TRBJ1-6
v_call: TRBV5-1

cdr3_nt: TGTGCCAGCAGTTACGGACGGGGTGAAGCTTTCTTT
cdr3_aa: CASSYGRGEAFF
clone_size: -
d_call: -
j_call: TRBJ1-1
v_call: TRBV12-3/TRBV12-4

cdr3_nt: TGTGCCAGCAGTTTTGGGACAGATTACGAGCAGTACTTC
cdr3_aa: CASSFGTDYEQYF
clone_size: once
d_call: TRBD1
j_call: TRBJ2-7
v_call: TRBV27

cdr3_nt: TGTGCCAGCCAGGTTGGGGGGTCTCGGGGCAATGAGCAGTTCTTC
cdr3_aa: CASQVGGSRGNEQFF
clone_size: -
d_call: -
j_call: TRBJ2-1
v_call: TRBV28

cdr3_nt: TGTGCCAGCAGCCAAGAAGGGACAGGGACGGATCAGCCCCAGCATTTT
cdr3_aa: CASSQEGTGTDQPQHF
clone_size: -
d_call: TRBD1
j_call: TRBJ1-5
v_call: TRBV3-1/TRBV3-2

cdr3_nt: TGCGCCAGCAGCTCAGGGACAGGGGGCTTAGTTGCAGCTTTCTTT
cdr3_aa: CASSSGTGGLVAAFF
clone_size: -
d_call: TRBD1
j_call: TRBJ1-1
v_call: TRBV5-1

cdr3_nt: TGCGCCAGCAGCCAGTTCTCTACAGGACCTTTTGTCTACTATGGCTACACCTTC
cdr3_aa: CASSQFSTGPFVYYGYTF
clone_size: few
d_call: -
j_call: TRBJ1-2
v_call: TRBV4-1

cdr3_nt: TGTGCCAGCAGTTACACAGGGTACAATGAGCAGTTCTTC
cdr3_aa: CASSYTGYNEQFF
clone_size: -
d_call: -
j_call: TRBJ2-1
v_call: TRBV6-6

cdr3_nt: TGTGCCAGCAGCTTAGGCTCCGGACTCGGCTACACCTTC
cdr3_aa: CASSLGSGLGYTF
clone_size: -
d_call: -
j_call: TRBJ1-2
v_call: TRBV7-8

cdr3_nt: TGTGCCAGCAGCCGGACTAGCGGGATTGAGACCCAGTACTTC
cdr3_aa: CASSRTSGIETQYF
clone_size: -
d_call: TRBD2
j_call: TRBJ2-5
v_call: TRBV14